The clone carrying this T cell receptor (beta chain) has a single count. Germline and junction disagree at one end, which may indicate a read error. The sample comes from a study of T cell changes during pregnancy in multiple sclerosis. Germline V gene data show CDR1 as MNHEY and CDR2 as SVGAGI. This CDR3 contains 14 residues. The method was immunoSEQ multiplex PCR; TCRdb's version includes in-frame clones alone and lacks a portion of them. The sample includes about 70,000 clones, around 90% of them seen just once. This rearrangement joins TRBV6-5 to TRBJ1-1; 7 nucleotides match TRBD1. The sequencing used CD4+ T cells from peripheral blood mononuclear cells, collected after pregnancy. The clonotype was recovered from a female donor with multiple sclerosis, enrolled in a pregnancy study. CDR3 in amino acids: CASIRQGSVTETFF. CDR3 bases: TGTGCCAGCATCCGACAGGGTTCCGTAACTGAAACTTTCTTT.